The entry below gives a single T cell receptor beta chain sequence along with its context. CDR1 and CDR2 (germline): MNHEY, SMNVEV (reference sequence). The V end was cut by 3 bases, the J end by 3 bases, with 10 bases between. The CDR3 has 14 residues. Followed over time, Seattle patients had been enrolled while infection was active. This sample was taken from a study of blood T cell repertoires in COVID-19. As for the study in general: Specimens from acute and convalescent COVID-19 originated in the United States, Italy and Spain. PBMCs, B-cell-depleted T cells, or T cells were the source of the cDNA or gDNA that made up the material.

The authors' processing: How many nucleated cells were present was estimated from reference gene primer amplification. This table comes from immunoSEQ multiplex PCR, and its TCRdb copy is limited to in-frame clones, with some not included. The V and J calls and the clone size are those of that table, but D and trimming were determined from the DNA. The sample records about 500,000 clones, around nine tenths being singletons. This clonotype originated in a woman aged 45 to 65 with COVID-19, enrolled during active disease. This chain uses TRBV27 with TRBJ2-3, with a weak D call TRBD1 (5 bases). The sequencing input was peripheral blood. The chain's CDR3 is CASSLRQLTDTQYF. The CDR3 nucleotides read TGTGCCAGCAGTTTGAGACAGTTAACAGATACGCAGTATTTT.